This TCR beta chain was sequenced in a study of shared clonotypes between healthy human individuals. Study-wide findings and caveats: The sampled material consisted only of blood, and tissue repertoires are likely to differ.

Each replicate PCR on the sorted subsets used around 200 ng DNA (around 30,000 T cell genomes). Clones were read by immunoSEQ multiplex PCR, and TCRdb kept only the in-frame ones, dropping some. The data contain nearly 600,000 clones, about 95% of them singletons. The CDR3 has 13 amino acids. V was shortened by 1 base and J by 2 bases, with 5 bases between the two germline ends. Per germline, CDR1 MDHEN and CDR2 SYDVKM. Naive CD8 isolation took CD45RO-negative cells positively selected for CCR7 and excluded terminally differentiated effector memory CD45RA+ cells. Of note for this clone: The target antigen is unknown.

The sample consisted of naive CD8+ T cells sorted from blood. This clonotype was obtained from a woman in her 30s in good health. The chain uses TRBV28 and TRBJ1-1; D gene uncertain. The CDR3 sequence is CASSLLGNTEAFF. The CDR3 DNA follows: TGTGCCAGCAGTTTATTGGGTAACACTGAAGCTTTCTTT.